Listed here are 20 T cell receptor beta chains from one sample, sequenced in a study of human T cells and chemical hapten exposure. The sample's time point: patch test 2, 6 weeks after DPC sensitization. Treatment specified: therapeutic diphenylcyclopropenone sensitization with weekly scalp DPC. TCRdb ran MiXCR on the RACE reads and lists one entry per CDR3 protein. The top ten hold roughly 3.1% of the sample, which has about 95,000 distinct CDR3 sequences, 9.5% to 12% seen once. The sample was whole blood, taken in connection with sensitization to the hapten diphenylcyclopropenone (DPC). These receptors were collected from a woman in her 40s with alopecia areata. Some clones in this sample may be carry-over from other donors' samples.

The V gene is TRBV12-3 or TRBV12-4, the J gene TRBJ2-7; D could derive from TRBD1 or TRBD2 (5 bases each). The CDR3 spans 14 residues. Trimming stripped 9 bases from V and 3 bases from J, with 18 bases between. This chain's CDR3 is CASLQGKGDYEQYF. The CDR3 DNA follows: TGTGCCAGTCTGCAGGGCAAGGGAGACTACGAGCAGTACTTC.

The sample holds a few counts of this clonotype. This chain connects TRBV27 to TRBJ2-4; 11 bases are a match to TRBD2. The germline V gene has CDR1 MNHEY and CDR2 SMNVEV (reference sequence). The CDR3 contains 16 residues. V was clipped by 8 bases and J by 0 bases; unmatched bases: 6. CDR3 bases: TGTGCCAGCGGAAAAACTAGCGGGGGAGCCAAAAACATTCAGTACTTC. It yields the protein CASGKTSGGAKNIQYF.

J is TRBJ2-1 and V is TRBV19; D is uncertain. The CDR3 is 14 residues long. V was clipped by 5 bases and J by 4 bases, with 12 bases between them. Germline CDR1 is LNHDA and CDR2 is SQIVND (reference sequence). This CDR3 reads CASSQQTVYNEQFF. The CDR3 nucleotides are TGTGCCAGTAGTCAGCAAACGGTGTACAATGAGCAGTTCTTC.

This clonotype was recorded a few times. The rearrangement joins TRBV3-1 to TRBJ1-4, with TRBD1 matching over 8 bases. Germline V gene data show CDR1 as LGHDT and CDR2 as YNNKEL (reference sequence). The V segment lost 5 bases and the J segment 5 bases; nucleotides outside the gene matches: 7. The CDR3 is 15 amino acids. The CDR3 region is CASSTRTGTNEKLFF. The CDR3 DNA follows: TGTGCCAGCAGCACCCGGACAGGGACAAATGAAAAACTGTTTTTT. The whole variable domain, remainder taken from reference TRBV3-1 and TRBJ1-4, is DTAVSQTPKYLVTQMGNDKSIKCEQNLGHDTMYWYKQDSKKFLKIMFSYNNKELIINETVPNRFSPKSPDKAHLNLHINSLELGDSAVYFCASSTRTGTNEKLFFGSGTQLSVL.

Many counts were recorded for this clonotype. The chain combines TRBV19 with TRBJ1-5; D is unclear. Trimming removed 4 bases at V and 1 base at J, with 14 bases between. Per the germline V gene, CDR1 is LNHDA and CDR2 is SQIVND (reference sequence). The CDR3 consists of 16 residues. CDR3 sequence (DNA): TGTGCCAGTAGTAATTCCGTACGAGCCAGCAATCAGCCCCAGCATTTT. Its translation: CASSNSVRASNQPQHF.

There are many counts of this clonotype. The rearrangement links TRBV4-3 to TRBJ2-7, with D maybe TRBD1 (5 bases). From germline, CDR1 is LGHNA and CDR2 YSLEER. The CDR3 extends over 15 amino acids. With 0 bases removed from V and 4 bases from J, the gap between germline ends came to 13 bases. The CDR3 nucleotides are TGCGCCAGCAGCCAAGAAGGGGTATCCTCTTACGAGCAGTACTTC. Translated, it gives CASSQEGVSSYEQYF.

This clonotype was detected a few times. This CDR3 is CSARSLAGGPYNEQFF. In DNA, the CDR3 is TGCAGTGCTAGATCCCTAGCGGGAGGGCCCTACAATGAGCAGTTCTTC. The rearrangement links TRBV20-1 to TRBJ2-1; 12 bases line up with TRBD2. V was clipped by 2 bases and J by 2 bases; unmatched bases: 4. Looked up from germline, CDR1 is DFQATT and CDR2 is SNEGSKA (reference sequence). The CDR3 has 16 residues.

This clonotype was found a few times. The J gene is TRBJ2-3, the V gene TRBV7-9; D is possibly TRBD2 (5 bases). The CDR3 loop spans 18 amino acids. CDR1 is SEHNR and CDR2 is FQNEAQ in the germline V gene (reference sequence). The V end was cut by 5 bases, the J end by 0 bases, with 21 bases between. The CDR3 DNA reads TGTGCCAGCAGCCCGACTACCCGGACCAGAACTAGCACAGATACGCAGTATTTT. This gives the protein CASSPTTRTRTSTDTQYF.

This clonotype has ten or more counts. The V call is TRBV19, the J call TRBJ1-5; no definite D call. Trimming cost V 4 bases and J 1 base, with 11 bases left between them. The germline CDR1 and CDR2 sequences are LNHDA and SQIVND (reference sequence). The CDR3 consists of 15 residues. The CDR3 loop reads CASSTRTLSNQPQHF. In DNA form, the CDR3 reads TGTGCCAGTAGTACCCGGACCCTGAGCAATCAGCCCCAGCATTTT.

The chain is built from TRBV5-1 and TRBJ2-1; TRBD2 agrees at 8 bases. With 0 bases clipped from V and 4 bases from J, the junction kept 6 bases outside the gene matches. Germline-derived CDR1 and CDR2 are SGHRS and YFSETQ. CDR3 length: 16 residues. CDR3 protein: CASSLAISGVYNEQFF. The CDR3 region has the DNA TGCGCCAGCAGCTTGGCCATTAGCGGGGTTTACAATGAGCAGTTCTTC.

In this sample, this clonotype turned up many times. Here the CDR3 DNA reads TGTGCCAGCAGTTTCCTTGGACAGGGACTCTCCTACAATGAGCAGTTCTTC. It yields the protein CASSFLGQGLSYNEQFF. V and J are TRBV28 and TRBJ2-1; 8 positions match TRBD1. This CDR3 spans 17 amino acids. CDR1 and CDR2 from the germline V gene are MDHEN and SYDVKM. J lost 0 bases, V lost 3 bases, and 7 bases had no gene match.

The CDR3 loop reads CASSPGTLNNSPLHF. The CDR3 nucleotides read TGTGCCAGCTCACCAGGGACACTAAATAATTCACCCCTCCACTTT. The rearrangement uses TRBV18 and TRBJ1-6; maybe TRBD1 (6 bases). Germline V gene lookup returns CDR1 KGHSH and CDR2 LQKENI. The CDR3 sequence is 15 residues long. With 2 bases removed from V and 5 bases from J, the gap between germline ends came to 10 bases.

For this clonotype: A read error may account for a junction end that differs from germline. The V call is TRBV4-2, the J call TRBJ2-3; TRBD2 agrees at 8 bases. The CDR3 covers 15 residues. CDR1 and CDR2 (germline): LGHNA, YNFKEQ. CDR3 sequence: CVSSPLTSGTDTQYF. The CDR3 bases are TGTGTCAGCAGCCCATTGACTAGCGGCACAGATACGCAGTATTTT.

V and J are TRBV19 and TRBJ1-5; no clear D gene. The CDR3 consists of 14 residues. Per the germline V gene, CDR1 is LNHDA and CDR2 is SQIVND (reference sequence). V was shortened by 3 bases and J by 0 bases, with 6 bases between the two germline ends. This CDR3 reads CASSILGSNQPQHF. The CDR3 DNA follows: TGTGCCAGTAGTATCCTAGGTAGCAATCAGCCCCAGCATTTT.

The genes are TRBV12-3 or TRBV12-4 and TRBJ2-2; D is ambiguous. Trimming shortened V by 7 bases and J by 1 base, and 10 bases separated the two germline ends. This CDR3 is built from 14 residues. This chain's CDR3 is CASTINRNTGELFF. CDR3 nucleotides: TGTGCCAGCACCATTAACAGGAACACCGGGGAGCTGTTTTTT.

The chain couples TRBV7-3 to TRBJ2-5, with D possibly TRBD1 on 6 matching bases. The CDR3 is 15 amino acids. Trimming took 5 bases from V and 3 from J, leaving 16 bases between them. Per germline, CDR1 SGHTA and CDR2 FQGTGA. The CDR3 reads CASSPRGTMKETQYF. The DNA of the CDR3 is TGTGCCAGCAGCCCGAGGGGGACAATGAAAGAGACCCAGTACTTC.

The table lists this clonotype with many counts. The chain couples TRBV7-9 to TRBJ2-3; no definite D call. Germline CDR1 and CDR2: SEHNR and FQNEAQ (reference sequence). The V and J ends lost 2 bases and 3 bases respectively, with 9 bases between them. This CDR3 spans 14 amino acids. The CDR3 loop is CASSLYGVTDTQYF. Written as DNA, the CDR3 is TGTGCCAGCAGCTTATATGGGGTGACAGATACGCAGTATTTT.

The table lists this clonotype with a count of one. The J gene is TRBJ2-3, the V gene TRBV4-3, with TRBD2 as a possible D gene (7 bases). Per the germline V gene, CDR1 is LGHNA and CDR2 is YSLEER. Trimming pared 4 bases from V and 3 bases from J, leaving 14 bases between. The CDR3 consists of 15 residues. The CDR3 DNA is TGCGCCAGCAGCCTTGGGGGGGCCAGGACAGATACGCAGTATTTT. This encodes CASSLGGARTDTQYF.

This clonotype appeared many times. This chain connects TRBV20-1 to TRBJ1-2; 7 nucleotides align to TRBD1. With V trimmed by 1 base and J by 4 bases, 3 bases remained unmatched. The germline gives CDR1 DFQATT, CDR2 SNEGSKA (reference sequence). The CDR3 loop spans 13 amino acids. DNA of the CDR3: TGCAGTGCTAGAGGGACAGGAGTCTATGGCTACACCTTC. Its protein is CSARGTGVYGYTF.

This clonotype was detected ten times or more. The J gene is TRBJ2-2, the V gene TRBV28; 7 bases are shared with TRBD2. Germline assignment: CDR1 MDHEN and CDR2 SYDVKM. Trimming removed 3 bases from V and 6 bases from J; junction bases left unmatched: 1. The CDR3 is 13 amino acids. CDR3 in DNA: TGTGCCAGCAGTTTGGCGGGGGCCGGGGAGCTGTTTTTT. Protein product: CASSLAGAGELFF.